The rows below give T cell receptor beta chains drawn from one sample of a study of control samples from healthy donors and cancer patients. Clones were sequenced by immunoSEQ multiplex PCR, and TCRdb holds only the in-frame ones, with some missing. This sample carries 170,000 or so clones, around 94% of them seen once, and the ten largest clones take around 1.4%. The sequenced material came from blood. The receptor source for this set is a man younger than 45 in good health. Both conserved end residues are part of each CDR3. The D gene is left open where the match is weak. Clone size is shown for a subset of rows, as once, few, many or a class of expanded clone.

V	D	size	J	CDR3	DNA
TRBV2	TRBD2	-	TRBJ2-7	CARGAGGTYEQYF	TGTGCCAGAGGAGCGGGGGGAACCTACGAGCAGTACTTC
TRBV10-3	-	-	TRBJ1-2	CAITRERDNYGYTF	TGTGCCATCACGAGGGAGCGGGATAACTATGGCTACACCTTC
TRBV6-5	TRBD1	-	TRBJ1-2	CASRPRTGGHYGYTF	TGTGCCAGCAGACCCCGGACAGGGGGTCACTATGGCTACACCTTC
TRBV7-9	-	-	TRBJ1-2	CASSGESTSPLYGYTF	TGTGCCAGCAGCGGGGAGTCGACCTCACCCCTCTATGGCTACACCTTC
TRBV6-1	-	-	TRBJ1-5	CASSELMGQPQHF	TGTGCCAGCAGTGAACTTATGGGCCAGCCCCAGCATTTT
TRBV4-1	TRBD1	-	TRBJ2-7	CASSQAQQGGYEQYF	TGCGCCAGCAGCCAAGCCCAACAGGGGGGCTACGAGCAGTACTTC
TRBV12-3/TRBV12-4	-	-	TRBJ2-7	CASSNGGPASLYF	TGTGCCAGCAGCAATGGGGGACCTGCCAGCCTGTACTTC
TRBV29-1	TRBD2	-	TRBJ2-1	CSVLLAGGLNEQFF	TGCAGCGTCCTACTAGCGGGAGGGCTCAATGAGCAGTTCTTC
TRBV2	TRBD1	-	TRBJ2-3	CASSDFPRDSTLDTQYF	TGTGCCAGCAGTGATTTTCCCCGGGACAGTACATTGGATACGCAGTATTTT
TRBV7-2	TRBD1	-	TRBJ2-7	CASSPLGTGSSYEQYF	TGTGCCAGCAGCCCGCTGGGGACAGGGTCCTCCTACGAGCAGTACTTC
TRBV2	-	-	TRBJ2-7	CASSPLDTVNYEQYF	TGTGCCAGCAGCCCGCTAGACACGGTTAACTACGAGCAGTACTTC
TRBV7-2	-	-	TRBJ2-7	CASSLDRSYEQYF	TGTGCCAGCAGCTTAGACCGATCATACGAGCAGTACTTC
TRBV10-2	TRBD2	once	TRBJ2-7	CASSEWRGASYEQYF	TGCGCCAGCAGTGAATGGCGGGGGGCCTCCTACGAGCAGTACTTC
TRBV29-1	-	-	TRBJ2-7	CSATPQGKEDEQYF	TGCAGCGCGACGCCCCAGGGGAAGGAGGACGAGCAGTACTTC
TRBV28	-	-	TRBJ1-2	CASSSTAHRGYTF	TGTGCCAGCAGTTCTACGGCCCATCGAGGCTACACCTTC
TRBV7-9	TRBD1	-	TRBJ1-3	CASSFTGGLDTIYF	TGTGCCAGCAGCTTTACAGGGGGCTTGGACACCATATATTTT
TRBV14	-	-	TRBJ1-3	CASSPPGAGNTIYF	TGTGCCAGCAGCCCTCCGGGGGCAGGAAACACCATATATTTT